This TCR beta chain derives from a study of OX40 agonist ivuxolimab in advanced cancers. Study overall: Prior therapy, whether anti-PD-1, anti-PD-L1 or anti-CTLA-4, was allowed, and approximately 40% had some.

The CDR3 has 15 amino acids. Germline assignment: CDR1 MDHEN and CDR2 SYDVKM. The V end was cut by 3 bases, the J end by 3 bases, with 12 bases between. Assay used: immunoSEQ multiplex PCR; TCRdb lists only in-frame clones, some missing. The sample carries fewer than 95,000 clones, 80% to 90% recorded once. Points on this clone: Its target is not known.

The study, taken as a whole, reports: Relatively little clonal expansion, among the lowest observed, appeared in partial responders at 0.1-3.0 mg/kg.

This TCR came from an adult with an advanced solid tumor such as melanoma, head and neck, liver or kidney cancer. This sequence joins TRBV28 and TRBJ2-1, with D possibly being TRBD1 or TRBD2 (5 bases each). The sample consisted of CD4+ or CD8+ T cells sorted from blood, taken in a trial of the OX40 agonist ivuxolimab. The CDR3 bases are TGTGCCAGCAGTTTGATGGGGGTTGGCTACAATGAGCAGTTCTTC. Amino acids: CASSLMGVGYNEQFF.